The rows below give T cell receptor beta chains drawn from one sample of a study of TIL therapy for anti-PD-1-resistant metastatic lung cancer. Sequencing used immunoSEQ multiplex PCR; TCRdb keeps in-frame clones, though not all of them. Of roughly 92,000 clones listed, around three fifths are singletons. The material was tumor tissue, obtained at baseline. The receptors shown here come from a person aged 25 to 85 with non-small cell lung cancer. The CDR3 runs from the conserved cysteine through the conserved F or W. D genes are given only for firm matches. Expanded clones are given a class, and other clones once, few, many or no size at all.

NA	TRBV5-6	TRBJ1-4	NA	TGTGCCAGCAGCTCGAAACCGGGACGCGGATTCGGGGAAAAACTGTTTTTT	CASSSKPGRGFGEKLFF
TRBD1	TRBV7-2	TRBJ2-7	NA	TGTGCCAGCAGCTTAGAAACAGGGGTCCCTTCCTACGAGCAGTACTTC	CASSLETGVPSYEQYF
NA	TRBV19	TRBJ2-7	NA	TGTGCCAGTAGACACGACGGGACTCCTACCTACGAGCAGTACTTC	CASRHDGTPTYEQYF
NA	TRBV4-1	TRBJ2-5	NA	TGCGCCAGCAGCCCCGCGGGCCAAGAGACCCAGTACTTC	CASSPAGQETQYF
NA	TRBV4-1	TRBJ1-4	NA	TGCGCCAGCAGCCAAGTTCTCGAAAAACTGTTTTTT	CASSQVLEKLFF
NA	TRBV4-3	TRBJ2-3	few	TGCGCCAGCAGCCAAGAGTCCAGGAGGGATACGCAGTATTTT	CASSQESRRDTQYF
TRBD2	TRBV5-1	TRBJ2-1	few	TGCGCCAGCAGCTTTCTGCGGGAGTTAGTCAATGAGCAGTTCTTC	CASSFLRELVNEQFF
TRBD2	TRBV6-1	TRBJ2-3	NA	TGTGCCAGCAGTGAGGGGCTAGCGGGGTGGACAGATACGCAGTATTTT	CASSEGLAGWTDTQYF
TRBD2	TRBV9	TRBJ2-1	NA	TGTGCCAGCAGCGGTAGGTGGCGGGAGAATGAGCAGTTCTTC	CASSGRWRENEQFF
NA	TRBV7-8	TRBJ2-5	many	TGTGCCAGCAGCTTAGGACGACAAGAGACCCAGTACTTC	CASSLGRQETQYF